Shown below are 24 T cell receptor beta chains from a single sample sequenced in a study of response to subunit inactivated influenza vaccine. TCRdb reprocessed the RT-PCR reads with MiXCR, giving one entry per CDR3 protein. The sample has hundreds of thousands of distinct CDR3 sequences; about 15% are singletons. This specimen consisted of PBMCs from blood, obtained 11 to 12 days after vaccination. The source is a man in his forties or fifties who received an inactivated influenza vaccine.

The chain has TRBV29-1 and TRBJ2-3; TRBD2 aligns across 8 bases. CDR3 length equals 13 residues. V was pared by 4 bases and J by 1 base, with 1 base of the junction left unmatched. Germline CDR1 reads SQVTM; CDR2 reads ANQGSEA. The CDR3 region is CSVVSGGTDTQYF. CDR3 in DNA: TGCAGCGTTGTTAGCGGGGGCACAGATACGCAGTATTTT.

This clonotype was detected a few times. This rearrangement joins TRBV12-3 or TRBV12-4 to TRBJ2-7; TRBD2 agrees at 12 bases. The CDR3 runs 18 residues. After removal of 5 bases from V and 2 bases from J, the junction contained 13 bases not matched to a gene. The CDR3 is CASSIKLAGGPRPYEQYF. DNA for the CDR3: TGTGCCAGCAGTATCAAGCTAGCGGGAGGGCCCCGGCCCTACGAGCAGTACTTC.

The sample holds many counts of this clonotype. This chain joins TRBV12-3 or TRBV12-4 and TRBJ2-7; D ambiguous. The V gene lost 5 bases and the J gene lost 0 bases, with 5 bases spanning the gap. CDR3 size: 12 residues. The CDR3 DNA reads TGTGCCAGCAGTCCCACCTCCTACGAGCAGTACTTC. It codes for CASSPTSYEQYF.

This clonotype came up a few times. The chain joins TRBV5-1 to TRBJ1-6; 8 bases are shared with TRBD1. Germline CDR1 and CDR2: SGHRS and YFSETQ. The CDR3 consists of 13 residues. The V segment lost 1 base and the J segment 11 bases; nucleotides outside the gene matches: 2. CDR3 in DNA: TGCGCCAGCAGCTTGATACAGGGGGCACCCCTCCACTTT. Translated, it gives CASSLIQGAPLHF.

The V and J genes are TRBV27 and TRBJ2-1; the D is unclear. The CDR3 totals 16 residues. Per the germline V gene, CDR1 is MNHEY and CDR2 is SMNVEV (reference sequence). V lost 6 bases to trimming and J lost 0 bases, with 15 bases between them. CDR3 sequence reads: CASRHPPSGSYNEQFF. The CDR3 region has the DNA TGTGCCAGCAGACACCCCCCGTCGGGCTCCTACAATGAGCAGTTCTTC.

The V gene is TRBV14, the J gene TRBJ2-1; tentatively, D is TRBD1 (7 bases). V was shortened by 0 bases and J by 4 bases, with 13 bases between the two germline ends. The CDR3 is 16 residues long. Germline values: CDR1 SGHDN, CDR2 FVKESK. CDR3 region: CASSQDGGQIYNEQFF. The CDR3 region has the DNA TGTGCCAGCAGCCAAGACGGGGGACAGATATACAATGAGCAGTTCTTC. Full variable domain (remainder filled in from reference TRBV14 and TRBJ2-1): EAGVTQFPSHSVIEKGQTVTLRCDPISGHDNLYWYRRVMGKEIKFLLHFVKESKQDESGMPNNRFLAERTGGTYSTLKVQPAELEDSGVYFCASSQDGGQIYNEQFFGPGTRLTVL.

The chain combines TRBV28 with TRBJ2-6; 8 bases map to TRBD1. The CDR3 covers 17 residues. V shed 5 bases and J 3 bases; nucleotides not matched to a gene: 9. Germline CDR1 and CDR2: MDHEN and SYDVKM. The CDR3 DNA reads TGTGCCAGCAGTCCCGATCCCAGGGGGCATGGGGCCAACGTCCTGACTTTC. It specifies CASSPDPRGHGANVLTF.

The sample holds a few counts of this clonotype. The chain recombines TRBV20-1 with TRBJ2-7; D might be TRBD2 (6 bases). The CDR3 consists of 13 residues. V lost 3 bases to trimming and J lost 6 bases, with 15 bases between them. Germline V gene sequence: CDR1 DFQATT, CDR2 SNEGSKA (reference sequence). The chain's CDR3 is CSARGGQGVEQYF. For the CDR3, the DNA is TGCAGTGCTAGGGGAGGCCAGGGAGTCGAGCAGTACTTC.

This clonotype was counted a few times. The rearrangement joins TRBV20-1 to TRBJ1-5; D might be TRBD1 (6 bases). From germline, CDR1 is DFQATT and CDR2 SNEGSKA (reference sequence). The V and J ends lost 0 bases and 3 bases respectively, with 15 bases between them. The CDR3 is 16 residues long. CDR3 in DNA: TGCAGTGCTAGAGATTTTGCCAGGGGCGACAATCAGCCCCAGCATTTT. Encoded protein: CSARDFARGDNQPQHF.

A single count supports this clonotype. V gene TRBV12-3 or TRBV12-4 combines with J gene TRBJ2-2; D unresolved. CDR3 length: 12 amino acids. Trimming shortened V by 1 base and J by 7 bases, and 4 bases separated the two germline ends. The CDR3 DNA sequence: TGTGCCAGCAGTTTAGAAATCGGGGAGCTGTTTTTT. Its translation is CASSLEIGELFF.

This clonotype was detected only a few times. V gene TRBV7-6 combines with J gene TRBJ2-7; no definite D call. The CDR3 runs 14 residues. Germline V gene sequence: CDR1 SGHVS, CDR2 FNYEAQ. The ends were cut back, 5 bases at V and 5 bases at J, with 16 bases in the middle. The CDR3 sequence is CASSPDAASNEQYF. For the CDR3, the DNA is TGTGCCAGCAGCCCAGATGCAGCTTCTAACGAGCAGTACTTC.

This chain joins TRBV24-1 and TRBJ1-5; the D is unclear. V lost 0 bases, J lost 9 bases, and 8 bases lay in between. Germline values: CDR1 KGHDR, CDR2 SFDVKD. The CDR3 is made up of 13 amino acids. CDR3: CATSDLQWGPQHF. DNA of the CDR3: TGTGCCACCAGTGATTTGCAGTGGGGGCCCCAGCATTTT.

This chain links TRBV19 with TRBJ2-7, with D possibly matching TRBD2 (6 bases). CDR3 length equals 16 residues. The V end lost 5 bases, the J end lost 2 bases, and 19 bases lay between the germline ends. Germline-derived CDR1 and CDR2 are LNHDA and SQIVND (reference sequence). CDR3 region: CASSLTGLLGAYEQYF. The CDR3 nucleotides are TGTGCCAGTAGTCTAACGGGACTCCTGGGGGCCTACGAGCAGTACTTC.

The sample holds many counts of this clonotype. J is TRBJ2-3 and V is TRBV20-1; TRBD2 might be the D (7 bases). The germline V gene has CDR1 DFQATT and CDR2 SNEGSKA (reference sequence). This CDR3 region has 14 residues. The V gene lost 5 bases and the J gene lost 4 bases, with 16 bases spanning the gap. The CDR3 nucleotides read TGCAGTGCTGGGGGGGGCAGCGGCGCAGATACGCAGTATTTT. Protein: CSAGGGSGADTQYF.

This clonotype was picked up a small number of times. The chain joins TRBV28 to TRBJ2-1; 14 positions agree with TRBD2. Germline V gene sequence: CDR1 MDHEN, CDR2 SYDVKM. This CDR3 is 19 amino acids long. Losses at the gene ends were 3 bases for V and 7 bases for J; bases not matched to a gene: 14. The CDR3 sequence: CASSLFPGLAGESLNEQFF. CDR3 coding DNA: TGTGCCAGCAGTTTGTTCCCGGGACTAGCGGGAGAAAGTTTGAATGAGCAGTTCTTC.

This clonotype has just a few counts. Here the CDR3 reads CASRLAGGYQETQYF. The DNA of the CDR3 is TGTGCCAGCAGACTAGCGGGAGGGTACCAAGAGACCCAGTACTTC. This chain joins TRBV28 and TRBJ2-5; TRBD2 matches 13 bases. V trimming: 6 bases; J trimming: 0 bases; junction bases outside the gene matches: 1. This CDR3 comprises 15 residues. Germline V gene data show CDR1 as MDHEN and CDR2 as SYDVKM.

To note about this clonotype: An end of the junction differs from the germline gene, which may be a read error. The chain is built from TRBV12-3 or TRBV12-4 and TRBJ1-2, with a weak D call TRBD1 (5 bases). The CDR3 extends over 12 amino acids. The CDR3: CASCRENYGYAF. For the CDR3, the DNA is TGTGCCAGCTGCAGGGAAAACTATGGCTACGCCTTC.

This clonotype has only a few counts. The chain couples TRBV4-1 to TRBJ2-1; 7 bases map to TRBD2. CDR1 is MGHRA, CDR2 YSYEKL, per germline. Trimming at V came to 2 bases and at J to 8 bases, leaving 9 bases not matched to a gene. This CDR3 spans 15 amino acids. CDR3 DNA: TGCGCCAGCAGCCAACAGCCGGGGGGAGCGGATGAGCAGTTCTTC. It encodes CASSQQPGGADEQFF.

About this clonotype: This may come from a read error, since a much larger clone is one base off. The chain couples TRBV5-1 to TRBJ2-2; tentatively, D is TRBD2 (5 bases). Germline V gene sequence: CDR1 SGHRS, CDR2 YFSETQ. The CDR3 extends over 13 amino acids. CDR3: CASSIGPTGEPFF. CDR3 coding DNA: TGCGCCAGCAGTATCGGACCTACCGGGGAGCCGTTTTTT.

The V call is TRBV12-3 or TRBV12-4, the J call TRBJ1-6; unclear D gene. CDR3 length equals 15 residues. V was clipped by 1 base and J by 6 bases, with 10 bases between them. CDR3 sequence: CASSLGAHGNSPLHF. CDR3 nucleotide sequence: TGTGCCAGCAGTTTAGGGGCCCACGGTAATTCACCCCTCCACTTT.

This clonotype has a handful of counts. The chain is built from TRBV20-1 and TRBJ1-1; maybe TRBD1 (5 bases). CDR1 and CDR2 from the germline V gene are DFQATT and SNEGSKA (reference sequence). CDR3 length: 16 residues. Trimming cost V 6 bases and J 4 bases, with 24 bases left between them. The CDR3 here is CSAPNQYGAGGTEAFF. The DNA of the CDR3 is TGCAGTGCCCCAAACCAATACGGGGCCGGGGGCACTGAAGCTTTCTTT.

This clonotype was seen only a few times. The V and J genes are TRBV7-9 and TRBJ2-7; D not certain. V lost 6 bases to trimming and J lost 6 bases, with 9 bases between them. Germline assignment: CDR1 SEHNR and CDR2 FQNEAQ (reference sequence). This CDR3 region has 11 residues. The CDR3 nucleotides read TGTGCCAGCAGTAGATCCACCGAGCAGTACTTC. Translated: CASSRSTEQYF.

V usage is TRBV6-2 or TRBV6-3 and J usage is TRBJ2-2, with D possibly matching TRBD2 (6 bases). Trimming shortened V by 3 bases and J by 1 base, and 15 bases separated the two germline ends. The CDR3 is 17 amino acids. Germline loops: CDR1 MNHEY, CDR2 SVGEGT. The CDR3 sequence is CASSYYFGGENTGELFF. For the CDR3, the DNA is TGTGCCAGCAGTTATTATTTTGGCGGGGAGAACACCGGGGAGCTGTTTTTT.

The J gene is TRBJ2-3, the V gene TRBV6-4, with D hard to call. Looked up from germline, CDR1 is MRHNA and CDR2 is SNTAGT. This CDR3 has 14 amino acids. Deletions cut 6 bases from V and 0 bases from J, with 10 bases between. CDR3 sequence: CASRMTPSTDTQYF. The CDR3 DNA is TGTGCCAGCAGAATGACTCCTAGCACAGATACGCAGTATTTT.